The TCR beta chain under discussion was sequenced for a study of a mutant IDH1 vaccine in newly diagnosed glioma. Turning to the study itself: Each patient was administered eight vaccinations, scheduled in weeks 1, 3, 5, 7, 11, 15, 19 and 23. The start of vaccination came 4-6 weeks after radiotherapy alone, or with temozolomide cycles. Before enrollment, patients got radiotherapy alone, temozolomide alone, or mostly the combination. Study conclusions and caveats: Any relationship between pseudoprogression and changes in top peripheral T cell clonotypes seemed absent.

Clones were sequenced by immunoSEQ multiplex PCR, and TCRdb holds only the in-frame ones, with some missing. Of about 51,000 clones listed, roughly 73% were seen once; the top ten hold about 5%. Germline V gene data show CDR1 as MNHEY and CDR2 as SMNVEV (reference sequence). The CDR3 is made up of 15 amino acids. Trimming cost V 6 bases and J 0 bases, with 12 bases left between them. Time point denoted: week 5, during vaccination. Doses consisted of 300 ug of mutant IDH1 20-mer peptide each, paired with topical imiquimod. Note on this clone: The antigen remains undetermined.

This chain links TRBV27 with TRBJ1-3; D is possibly TRBD1 (5 bases). The source is a man between 45 and 60 years old with glioma. Sequenced material: PBMCs, taken from a glioma patient whose treatment included an IDH1 peptide vaccine. CDR3 nucleotides: TGTGCCAGCAGCCGGGACTGGAGCTCTGGAAACACCATATATTTT. Translating gives CASSRDWSSGNTIYF.